Below, 15 T cell receptor beta chains from the same sample are listed, as sequenced in a study of OX40 agonist ivuxolimab in advanced cancers. Here immunoSEQ multiplex PCR was the method, and the copy in TCRdb shows in-frame clones only, minus some. The sample includes tens of thousands of clones, roughly 87% of them seen just once. Specimen: CD4+ or CD8+ T cells sorted from blood, collected in a trial of the OX40 agonist ivuxolimab. Receptor source: an adult with an advanced solid tumor such as melanoma, head and neck, liver or kidney cancer.

This clone was observed a single time. The chain recombines TRBV27 with TRBJ2-5; 10 positions match TRBD1. The germline gives CDR1 MNHEY, CDR2 SMNVEV (reference sequence). This CDR3 is built from 20 residues. Trimming cost V 2 bases and J 5 bases; bases outside gene matches: 20. Here the CDR3 reads CASSLVPRRQGATSEETQYF. In DNA form, the CDR3 reads TGTGCCAGCAGTTTAGTGCCACGACGACAGGGGGCCACCAGCGAGGAGACCCAGTACTTC.

The chain uses TRBV7-2 and TRBJ1-2; the D gene is possibly TRBD1 (6 bases). Germline V lookup: CDR1 SGHTA, CDR2 FQGNSA. Trimming stripped 3 bases from V and 4 bases from J, with 9 bases between. CDR3 length: 13 residues. For the CDR3, the DNA is TGTGCCAGCAGCTTTTCACAGGGCTATGGCTACACCTTC. Its protein product is CASSFSQGYGYTF.

The chain is built from TRBV5-8 and TRBJ2-6; D is unclear. This CDR3 is 15 amino acids long. Looked up from germline, CDR1 is SGHTS and CDR2 is YDEGEE. Trimming shortened V by 4 bases and J by 4 bases, and 12 bases separated the two germline ends. Here the CDR3 DNA reads TGTGCCAGCAGCACCACCCCGACCGGGGCCAACGTCCTGACTTTC. Translation gives CASSTTPTGANVLTF. The full variable domain, in which reference TRBV5-8 and TRBJ2-6 provide the parts outside the CDR3, is EAGVTQSPTHLIKTRGQQATLRCSPISGHTSVYWYQQALGLGLQFLLWYDEGEERNRGNFPPRFSGRQFPNYSSELNVNALELEDSALYLCASSTTPTGANVLTFGAGSRLTVL.

The V and J genes are TRBV19 and TRBJ2-1; 11 positions match TRBD2. CDR1 and CDR2 (germline): LNHDA, SQIVND (reference sequence). The CDR3 has 14 residues. The V and J ends lost 7 bases and 6 bases, in that order; junction bases with no gene match: 5. CDR3: CASKLAGDFNEQFF. CDR3 nucleotide sequence: TGTGCCAGTAAACTAGCGGGGGATTTCAATGAGCAGTTCTTC.

The gene calls are TRBV7-2 and TRBJ2-3, with D possibly being TRBD1 or TRBD2 (6 bases each). CDR1 SGHTA and CDR2 FQGNSA come from the germline V gene. The length of the CDR3 is 15 residues. The V end lost 5 bases, the J end lost 2 bases, and 14 bases lay between the germline ends. In DNA form, the CDR3 reads TGTGCCAGCAGCGCCCGGGGGCCCCTCACAGATACGCAGTATTTT. The encoded protein is CASSARGPLTDTQYF. Variable domain in full (rest from reference TRBV7-2 and TRBJ2-3): GAGVSQSPSNKVTEKGKDVELRCDPISGHTALYWYRQSLGQGLEFLIYFQGNSAPDKSGLPSDRFSAERTGGSVSTLTIQRTQQEDSAVYLCASSARGPLTDTQYFGPGTRLTVL.

V and J are TRBV2 and TRBJ2-2; 8 bases line up with TRBD1. Germline V gene sequence: CDR1 SNHLY, CDR2 FYNNEI. This CDR3 is built from 15 residues. The V and J ends lost 4 bases and 6 bases, in that order; junction bases with no gene match: 7. CDR3 DNA sequence: TGTGCCAGCAGTGTAGGTCAACAGGGGGCCGGGGAGCTGTTTTTT. Its protein product is CASSVGQQGAGELFF.

The gene calls are TRBV18 and TRBJ1-2, with TRBD1 as a possible D gene (6 bases). V lost 5 bases to trimming and J lost 4 bases, with 17 bases between them. CDR1 is KGHSH and CDR2 is LQKENI in the germline V gene. CDR3 size: 15 residues. The CDR3 sequence: CASSREQDRIYGYTF. DNA for the CDR3: TGTGCCAGCTCAAGAGAACAAGACAGGATCTATGGCTACACCTTC.

For the CDR3, the DNA is TGTGCCAGCTCACCGACCAGAGGTAATGAAAAACTGTTTTTT. Its translation: CASSPTRGNEKLFF. This chain uses TRBV18 with TRBJ1-4; D is undetermined. Trimming removed 3 bases at V and 4 bases at J, with 9 bases between. Germline V gene data show CDR1 as KGHSH and CDR2 as LQKENI. This CDR3 is built from 14 residues.

The V and J genes are TRBV7-8 and TRBJ2-1, with D unclear. CDR1 is SGHVS, CDR2 FQNEAQ, per germline. Trimming removed 6 bases from V and 2 bases from J, with 11 bases in between. The CDR3 consists of 14 residues. The CDR3: CASRQDGTYNEQFF. The CDR3 region has the DNA TGTGCCAGCAGGCAGGACGGAACCTACAATGAGCAGTTCTTC.

This clone was recorded a few times. This chain uses TRBV5-1 with TRBJ1-1; no reliable D call. CDR3 length: 14 amino acids. Germline assignment: CDR1 SGHRS and CDR2 YFSETQ. V shed 1 base and J shed 1 base, with 8 bases lying between them. The CDR3 loop reads CASSLNPGNTEAFF. For the CDR3, the DNA is TGCGCCAGCAGCTTGAATCCGGGGAACACTGAAGCTTTCTTT.

The J gene is TRBJ1-1, the V gene TRBV5-1, with 11 bases identical to TRBD1. The V segment lost 4 bases and the J segment 1 base; nucleotides outside the gene matches: 3. This CDR3 region has 15 residues. CDR1 and CDR2 (germline): SGHRS, YFSETQ. The CDR3 nucleotides are TGCGCCAGCAGCGGGGACAGGGGGACGAACACTGAAGCTTTCTTT. Amino acids: CASSGDRGTNTEAFF.

J is TRBJ1-1 and V is TRBV19; TRBD1 might be the D (6 bases). This CDR3 spans 14 amino acids. Trimming cost V 5 bases and J 5 bases, with 15 bases left between them. Germline V gene data show CDR1 as LNHDA and CDR2 as SQIVND (reference sequence). The CDR3 region has the DNA TGTGCCAGTAGTTCCAGGGTCCAGGGGACTGAAGCTTTCTTT. Translated, it gives CASSSRVQGTEAFF.

The rearrangement links TRBV6-5 to TRBJ2-7; tentative D call: TRBD1 (5 bases). Trimming took 7 bases from V and 4 from J, leaving 17 bases between them. The CDR3 contains 14 residues. Germline V gene sequence: CDR1 MNHEY, CDR2 SVGAGI. CDR3 sequence: CASNKRGFRYEQYF. The CDR3 bases are TGTGCCAGCAATAAAAGGGGCTTTAGGTACGAGCAGTACTTC.

The chain carries TRBV7-8 and TRBJ1-6; no firm D call. V was clipped by 4 bases and J by 9 bases, with 7 bases between them. CDR1 is SGHVS, CDR2 FQNEAQ, per germline. The CDR3 consists of 12 residues. The CDR3 reads CASSYELSPLHF. DNA of the CDR3: TGTGCCAGCAGCTATGAACTTTCACCCCTCCACTTT.

The chain recombines TRBV5-1 with TRBJ2-7; 9 bases fit TRBD1. The V and J ends lost 4 bases and 5 bases, in that order; junction bases with no gene match: 10. Germline values: CDR1 SGHRS, CDR2 YFSETQ. There are 15 residues in the CDR3. The CDR3 coding sequence is TGCGCCAGCAGCCAAGACAGGGGGTCCTGGGACGAGCAGTACTTC. Encoded protein: CASSQDRGSWDEQYF. Based on the CDR3 plus reference TRBV5-1 and TRBJ2-7, the full variable domain is KAGVTQTPRYLIKTRGQQVTLSCSPISGHRSVSWYQQTPGQGLQFLFEYFSETQRNKGNFPGRFSGRQFSNSRSEMNVSTLELGDSALYLCASSQDRGSWDEQYFGPGTRLTVT.